This T cell receptor (beta chain) appears in the sequencing data of a study of Ad26.COV2.S vaccination and SARS-CoV-2 variants. General observations from the study: Following vaccination, spike-specific CD8+ and CD4+ T cell responses reportedly exhibited substantial breadth.

Libraries were prepared by immunoSEQ multiplex PCR; TCRdb keeps only in-frame clonotypes and omits some of them. Among 300,000 to 400,000 clones listed, around 90% were seen once. Concerning this clone itself: The antigen remains undetermined.

V was trimmed by 3 bases and J by 7 bases, leaving 22 bases between them. The CDR3 extends over 17 amino acids. Looked up from germline, CDR1 is SNHLY and CDR2 is FYNNEI. Here the sequenced sample was peripheral blood, taken after recovery from COVID-19. The sequence was collected from a human donor who had recovered from COVID-19. This rearrangement joins TRBV2 to TRBJ1-5, with a tentative D call TRBD1 (5 bases). The CDR3 protein is CASSDGDITAGGQPQHF. CDR3 sequence (DNA): TGTGCCAGCAGTGATGGTGACATTACAGCCGGGGGACAGCCCCAGCATTTT.